These T cell receptor beta chains were read from a single sample in a study of blood T cell repertoires in COVID-19. Method: immunoSEQ multiplex PCR; TCRdb's copy keeps in-frame clones and lacks some. Of about 240,000 clones in the sample, 87% were seen once. Sequenced sample: peripheral blood. Receptors originate from a man in his fifties or sixties who had recovered from COVID-19. CDR3s include the opening cysteine and the closing phenylalanine or tryptophan.

j_gene,v_gene,CDR3aa
TRBJ1-1,TRBV19,CASSLRRGQGTEAFF
TRBJ1-3,TRBV19,CASSIEERQGVDESGNTIYF
TRBJ2-6,TRBV5-4,CASSLEAVPSGANVLTF
TRBJ2-1,TRBV2,CASSAPSSYNEQFF
TRBJ1-2,TRBV7-9,CASVMGGISYGYTF
TRBJ2-1,TRBV6-4,CASSEMGGFNEQFF
TRBJ2-5,TRBV30,CAWSGQVQETQYF
TRBJ1-3,TRBV5-1,CASSLSAVPGNTIYF
TRBJ1-3,TRBV7-9,CASSLGDRAGNTIYF
TRBJ1-2,TRBV18,CASLVPQGTYGYTF
TRBJ2-2,TRBV11-2,CASSPLRRSGELFF
TRBJ2-5,TRBV7-9,CASSLGGVRETQYF
TRBJ1-1,TRBV6-5,CASRPQGEGTEAFF
TRBJ1-1,TRBV12-3/TRBV12-4,CASSFRVTEAFF
TRBJ2-3,TRBV9,CASSVATTFRDTQYF
TRBJ1-2,TRBV15,CATSRGGQVYGYTF
TRBJ2-3,TRBV11-3,CASSLDGLGTDTQYF
TRBJ2-3,TRBV3-1/TRBV3-2,CASSRDRQADTQYF
TRBJ2-3,TRBV5-4,CASTNQGLPAQYF
TRBJ2-5,TRBV2,CASSEPSKGETQYF
TRBJ1-2,TRBV7-2,CASSFLTRGRIYGYTF
TRBJ1-2,TRBV5-1,CASSLRTGNYYGYTF
TRBJ1-5,TRBV2,CASHGNRGGDQPQHF
TRBJ1-4,TRBV19,CASSRNRATNEKLFF
TRBJ1-1,TRBV10-3,CAIQTTGLTEAFF
TRBJ1-6,TRBV12-5,CASGLTTGTGEGTLHF
TRBJ2-1,TRBV11-2,CASSSQGGGTYNEQFF
TRBJ2-3,TRBV7-9,CASSLPRRRGYTQYF